This T cell receptor (beta chain) came from a study of identical twins (dated by TCRdb to 2016 to 2018). General notes on the study: To test whether fetal clonotypes persist, this study deep-sequenced TCR alpha and beta repertoires from monozygotic twins, from unrelated adults of various ages, and from cord blood. Replicate twin experiments were performed at different times using different library preparation protocols to rule out contamination.

Concerning this clonotype: The antigen it recognizes is unknown. Within one base of it there is no much larger clone, and no base qualities were kept.

General study outcomes and caveats: Abundant cord blood beta clonotypes carried fewer insertions; young adult naive repertoires showed a weaker similar trend, while memory repertoires showed none. Invariant T cells such as MAIT and iNKT could partly confound zero-insertion analyses, though diverse VJ usage argued against this for most clonotypes. In beta out-of-frame sequences, excess twin sharing was weaker, because having fewer shared sequences lowered the signal-to-noise ratio. Because the same donors could not be followed over many years, the conclusions relied on cross-sectional statistical analysis. Compared with coincidental sharing between unrelated individuals, an excess of low generation-probability sequences was observed among out-of-frame TCR alpha sequences shared between twins. Out-of-frame TCR alpha sharing in monozygotic twins was systematically underestimated by recombination models, whereas sharing between unrelated individuals was in agreement with the recombination models.

Every donor in the study was a healthy Caucasian. Three pairs of female monozygotic twins, all aged roughly 18 to 29 years, were included in the twin cohort. CD4+ and CD8+ T cell populations were isolated with positive isolation kits from Invitrogen. CDR1 SGHTA and CDR2 FQGNSA are derived from the germline V gene. Ends trimmed: V by 4 bases, J by 5 bases; bases unmatched to a gene: 2. The CDR3 measures 13 amino acids from cysteine to phenylalanine. Only the CDR3 portion is preserved as DNA: 39 bases, with reading frame beginning at the first base. The method was 5' RACE. Data came from an Illumina HiSeq 2000. A universal primer binding site was added through template switching, and the final cDNA carried a unique molecular identifier so that TCR cDNA molecules could be counted accurately. Specific primers in the conserved constant-segment region were used to synthesize first-strand cDNA for the TCR alpha and beta chains. To control for contamination, each cDNA library was double barcoded with a SMART-Mk sample barcode plus Illumina barcodes. TruSeq adapter sequences and Illumina sample barcodes were added in two successive PCR steps. The TCR alpha and beta cDNA libraries were sequenced on the Illumina HiSeq platform using custom primers. Per the original workflow: MiGEC processed the raw reads to extract unique molecular identifiers, while MiXCR was used to determine the CDR3 positions. For each individual, recombination models were inferred using an EM algorithm with the repgenHMM and IGoR tools. The analysis of shared clonotypes was done with the tcR package in R, with sharing normalized by the product of cloneset sizes. Out-of-frame nonproductive sequences were analyzed to study raw recombination free of thymic and clonal selection effects. The public reads were quality trimmed at Q25 with fastp and then assembled into clones with MiXCR by TCRdb, keeping productive beta chains. CDR3 protein duplicates are merged, each entry listing the most common genes and DNA. The V and J calls here are based on TCRdb, not the publication. A total of around 450,000 distinct CDR3 sequences appear in this sample, 13% to 15% of them only once. The ten top clones hold about 0.52% of the sample.

The data were also submitted as part of a second study, on yellow fever vaccine responses in identical twins. As that second paper reports: According to the authors, in identical twins the way T cells responded to vaccination appeared partly convergent and partly personalized. Focusing on identical twins, the study followed the T cell clones that responded to the vaccine, and did so with precision.

The sample taken for sequencing was CD4+ T cells sorted from blood. The sequence derives from a woman aged 18-29 years in good health. The chain links TRBV7-2 with TRBJ2-5, with 9 bases aligning to TRBD2. The CDR3 reads CASSYGLAETQYF. In nucleotides, the sequence is TGTGCCAGCAGCTACGGACTAGCGGAGACCCAGTACTTC.